This TCR beta chain was sequenced during a study of memory CD4+ T cells and cytomegalovirus serostatus. Repertoires were generated with immunoSEQ multiplex PCR, while TCRdb's copy carries only in-frame clones and drops some. The sample has about 73,000 clones; 60% to 80% are singletons. The sort gate was single viable CD3+CD4+CD8-CD45RO+ cells for memory CD4+ T cells. Serostatus was set by detecting CMV pp150, pp28, p38, p52 IgG. Positive selection with CD4 microbeads enriched total CD4+ T cells. Findings and limits, study-wide: Suggested: most of the CMV-linked TCR signature lies in CD4+ memory cells.

As to this clone: Its antigen is not known.

This CDR3 region has 14 residues. CDR1 is SGHRS and CDR2 is YFSETQ in the germline V gene. The junction had 7 bases not matched to a gene; V was cut back by 3 bases and J by 6 bases. Source material: memory CD4+ T cells from blood. The clonotype comes from an adult in good health and CMV-seropositive. This chain links TRBV5-1 with TRBJ1-2; 8 nucleotides match TRBD1. The CDR3 loop is CASSSTGTGDGYTF. The CDR3 DNA follows: TGCGCCAGCAGCTCAACAGGGACAGGAGATGGCTACACCTTC.